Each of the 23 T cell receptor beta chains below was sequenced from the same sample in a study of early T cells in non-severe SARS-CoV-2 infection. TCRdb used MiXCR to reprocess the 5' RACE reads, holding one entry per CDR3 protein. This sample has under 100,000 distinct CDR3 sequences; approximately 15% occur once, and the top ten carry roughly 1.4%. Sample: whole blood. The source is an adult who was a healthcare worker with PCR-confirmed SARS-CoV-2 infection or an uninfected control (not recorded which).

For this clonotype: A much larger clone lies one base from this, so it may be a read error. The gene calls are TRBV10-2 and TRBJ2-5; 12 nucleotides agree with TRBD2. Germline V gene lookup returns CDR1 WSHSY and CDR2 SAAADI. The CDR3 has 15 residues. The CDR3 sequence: CASSVVLAGGEAQYF. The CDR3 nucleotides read TGCGCCAGCAGCGTCGTACTAGCGGGGGGAGAGGCCCAGTACTTC.

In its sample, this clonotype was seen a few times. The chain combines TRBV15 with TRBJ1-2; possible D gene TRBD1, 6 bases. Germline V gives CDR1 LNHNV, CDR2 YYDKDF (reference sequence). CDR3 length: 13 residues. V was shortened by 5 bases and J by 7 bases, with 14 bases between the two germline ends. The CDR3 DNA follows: TGTGCCACCAGCTCCCTAACAGGGATTGGCTACACCTTC. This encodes CATSSLTGIGYTF.

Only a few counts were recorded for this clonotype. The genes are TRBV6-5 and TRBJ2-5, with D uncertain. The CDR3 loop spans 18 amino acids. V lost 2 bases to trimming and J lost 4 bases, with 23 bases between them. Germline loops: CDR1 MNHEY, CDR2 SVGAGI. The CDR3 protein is CASSYQREGPGLGETQYF. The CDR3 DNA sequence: TGTGCCAGCAGTTACCAAAGGGAAGGACCCGGTTTGGGAGAGACCCAGTACTTC.

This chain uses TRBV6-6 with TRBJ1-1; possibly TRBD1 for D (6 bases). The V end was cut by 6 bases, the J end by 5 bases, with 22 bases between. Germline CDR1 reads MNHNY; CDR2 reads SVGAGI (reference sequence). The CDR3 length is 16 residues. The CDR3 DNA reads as TGTGCCAGCAGCCACAAGGGGGAAGGGGGGAAGACTGAAGCTTTCTTT. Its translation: CASSHKGEGGKTEAFF.

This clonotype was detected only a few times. The CDR3 DNA follows: TGTGCCAGCAGCTCCACTTACAGGGACGGTGAGCAGTTCTTC. It is translated as CASSSTYRDGEQFF. The rearrangement uses TRBV7-9 and TRBJ2-1, with a weak D call TRBD1 (6 bases). The CDR3 loop spans 14 amino acids. Deletions cut 4 bases from V and 9 bases from J, with 16 bases between. The germline gives CDR1 SEHNR, CDR2 FQNEAQ (reference sequence).

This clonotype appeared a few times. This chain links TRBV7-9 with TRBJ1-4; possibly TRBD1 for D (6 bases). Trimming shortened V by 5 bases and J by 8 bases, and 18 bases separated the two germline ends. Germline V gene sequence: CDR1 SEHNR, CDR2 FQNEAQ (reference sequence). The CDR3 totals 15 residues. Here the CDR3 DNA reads TGTGCCAGCAGCCCGAACAGGGTTACGGGGGAAAAACTGTTTTTT. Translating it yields CASSPNRVTGEKLFF.

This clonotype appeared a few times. The CDR3 spells CAIKTRGIDEQYF. The DNA for the CDR3 is TGTGCCATCAAGACGAGGGGAATTGACGAGCAGTACTTC. This chain joins TRBV10-3 and TRBJ2-7, with D tentatively TRBD1 or TRBD2 (5 bases each). The V gene lost 7 bases and the J gene lost 5 bases, with 15 bases spanning the gap. The CDR3 sequence is 13 residues long. Germline lookup yields CDR1 ENHRY and CDR2 SYGVKD.

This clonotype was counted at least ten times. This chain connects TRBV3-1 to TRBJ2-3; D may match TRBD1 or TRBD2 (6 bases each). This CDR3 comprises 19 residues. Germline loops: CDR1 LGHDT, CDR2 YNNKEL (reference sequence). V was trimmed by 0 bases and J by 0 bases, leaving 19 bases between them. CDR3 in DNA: TGTGCCAGCAGCCAAGATCGAGGCGGGGACAAGCCTAGCACAGATACGCAGTATTTT. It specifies CASSQDRGGDKPSTDTQYF.

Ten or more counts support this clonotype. In DNA form, the CDR3 reads TGCGCCAGCAGCCAGACTGCCACGGGGGGCACAGATACGCAGTATTTT. It translates to CASSQTATGGTDTQYF. The chain joins TRBV4-3 to TRBJ2-3; D is perhaps TRBD2 (6 bases). CDR1 and CDR2 from the germline V gene are LGHNA and YSLEER. The CDR3 spans 16 residues. Trimming cost V 3 bases and J 1 base, with 14 bases left between them.

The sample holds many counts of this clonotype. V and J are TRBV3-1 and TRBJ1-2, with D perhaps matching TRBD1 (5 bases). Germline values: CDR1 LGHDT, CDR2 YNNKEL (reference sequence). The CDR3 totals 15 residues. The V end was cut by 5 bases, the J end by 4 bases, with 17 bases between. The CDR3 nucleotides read TGTGCCAGCAGCTACGGGGCGGGCAGCGGCTATGGCTACACCTTC. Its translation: CASSYGAGSGYGYTF.

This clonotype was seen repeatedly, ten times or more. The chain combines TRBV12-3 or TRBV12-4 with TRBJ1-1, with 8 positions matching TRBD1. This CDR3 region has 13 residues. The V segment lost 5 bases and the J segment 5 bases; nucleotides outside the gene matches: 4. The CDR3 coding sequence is TGTGCCAGCAGTCCACACAGGGGGACTGAAGCTTTCTTT. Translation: CASSPHRGTEAFF.

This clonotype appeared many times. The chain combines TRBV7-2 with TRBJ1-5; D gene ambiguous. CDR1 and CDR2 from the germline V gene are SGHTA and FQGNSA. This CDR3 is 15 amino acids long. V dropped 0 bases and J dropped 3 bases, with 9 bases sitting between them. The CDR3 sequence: CASSLALGNNQPQHF. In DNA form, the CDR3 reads TGTGCCAGCAGCTTAGCGCTGGGGAACAATCAGCCCCAGCATTTT.

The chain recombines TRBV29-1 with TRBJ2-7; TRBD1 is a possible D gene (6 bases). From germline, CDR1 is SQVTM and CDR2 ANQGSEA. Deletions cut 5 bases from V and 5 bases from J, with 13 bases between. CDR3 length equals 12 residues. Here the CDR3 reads CSVIEGVDEQYF. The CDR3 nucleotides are TGCAGCGTTATTGAGGGGGTGGACGAGCAGTACTTC.

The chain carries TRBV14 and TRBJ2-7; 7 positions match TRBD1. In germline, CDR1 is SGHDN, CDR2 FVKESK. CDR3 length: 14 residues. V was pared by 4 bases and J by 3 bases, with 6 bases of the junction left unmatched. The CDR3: CASSPFDRDYEQYF. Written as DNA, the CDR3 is TGTGCCAGCAGCCCTTTCGACAGGGACTACGAGCAGTACTTC.

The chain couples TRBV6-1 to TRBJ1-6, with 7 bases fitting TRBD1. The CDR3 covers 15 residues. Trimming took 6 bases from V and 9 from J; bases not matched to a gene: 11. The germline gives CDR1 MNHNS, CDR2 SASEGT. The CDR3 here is CASRDGQRQGSPLHF. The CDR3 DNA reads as TGTGCCAGCAGGGATGGACAAAGACAGGGTTCACCCCTCCACTTT.

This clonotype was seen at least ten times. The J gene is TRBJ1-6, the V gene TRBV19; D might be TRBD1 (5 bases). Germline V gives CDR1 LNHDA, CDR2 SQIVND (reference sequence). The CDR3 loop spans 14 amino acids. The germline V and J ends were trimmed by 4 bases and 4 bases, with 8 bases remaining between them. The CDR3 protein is CASSRDSYNSPLHF. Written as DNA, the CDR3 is TGTGCCAGTAGTAGAGACAGTTATAATTCACCCCTCCACTTT.

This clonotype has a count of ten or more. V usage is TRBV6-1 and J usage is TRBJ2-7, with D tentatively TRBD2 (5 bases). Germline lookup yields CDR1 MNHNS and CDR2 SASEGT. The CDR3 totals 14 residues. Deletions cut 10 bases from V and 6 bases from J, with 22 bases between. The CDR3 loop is CANLRGNLAGEQYF. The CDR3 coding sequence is TGTGCCAACCTCAGAGGGAACCTGGCGGGCGAGCAGTACTTC.

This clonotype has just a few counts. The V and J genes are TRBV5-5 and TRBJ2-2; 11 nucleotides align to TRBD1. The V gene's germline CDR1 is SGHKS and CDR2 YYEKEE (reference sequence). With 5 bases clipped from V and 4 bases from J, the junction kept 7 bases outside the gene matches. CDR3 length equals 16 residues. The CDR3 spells CASRQDRGRSTGELFF. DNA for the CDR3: TGTGCCAGCAGGCAGGACAGGGGGCGTTCCACCGGGGAGCTGTTTTTT.

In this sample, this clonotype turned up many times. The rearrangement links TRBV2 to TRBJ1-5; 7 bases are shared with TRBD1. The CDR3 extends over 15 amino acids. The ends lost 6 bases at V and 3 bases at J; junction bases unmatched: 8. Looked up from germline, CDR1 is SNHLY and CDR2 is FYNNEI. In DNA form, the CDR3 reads TGTGCCAGCAGGATGGGGACAGCTTCCAATCAGCCCCAGCATTTT. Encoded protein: CASRMGTASNQPQHF. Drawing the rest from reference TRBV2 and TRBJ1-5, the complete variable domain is EPEVTQTPSHQVTQMGQEVILRCVPISNHLYFYWYRQILGQKVEFLVSFYNNEISEKSEIFDDQFSVERPDGSNFTLKIRSTKLEDSAMYFCASRMGTASNQPQHFGDGTRLSIL.

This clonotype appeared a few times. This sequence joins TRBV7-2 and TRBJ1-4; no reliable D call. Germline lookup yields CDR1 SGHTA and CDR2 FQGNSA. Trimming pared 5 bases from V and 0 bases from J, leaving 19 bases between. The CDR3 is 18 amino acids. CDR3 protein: CASSRDGYGWPTNEKLFF. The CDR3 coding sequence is TGTGCCAGCAGCCGTGACGGGTACGGCTGGCCAACTAATGAAAAACTGTTTTTT.

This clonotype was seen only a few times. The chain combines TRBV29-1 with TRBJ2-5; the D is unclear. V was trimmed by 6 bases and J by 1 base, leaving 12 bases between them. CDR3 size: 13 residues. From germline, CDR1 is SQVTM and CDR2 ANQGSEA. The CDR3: CSVAKWGQETQYF. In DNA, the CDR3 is TGCAGCGTGGCCAAGTGGGGCCAAGAGACCCAGTACTTC.

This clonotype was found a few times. The chain's CDR3 is CSADRVSSYNEQFF. CDR3 DNA: TGCAGTGCTGATAGGGTAAGCTCCTACAATGAGCAGTTCTTC. This chain uses TRBV20-1 with TRBJ2-1; unclear D gene. The V end was cut by 5 bases, the J end by 0 bases, with 11 bases between. This CDR3 is built from 14 residues. Per the germline V gene, CDR1 is DFQATT and CDR2 is SNEGSKA (reference sequence).

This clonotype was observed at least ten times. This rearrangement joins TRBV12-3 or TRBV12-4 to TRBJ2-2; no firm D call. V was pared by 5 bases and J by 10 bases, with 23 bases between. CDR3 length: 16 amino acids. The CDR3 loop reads CASSPLERASRTELFF. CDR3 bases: TGTGCCAGCAGTCCCCTGGAAAGGGCCAGCCGGACGGAGCTGTTTTTT.